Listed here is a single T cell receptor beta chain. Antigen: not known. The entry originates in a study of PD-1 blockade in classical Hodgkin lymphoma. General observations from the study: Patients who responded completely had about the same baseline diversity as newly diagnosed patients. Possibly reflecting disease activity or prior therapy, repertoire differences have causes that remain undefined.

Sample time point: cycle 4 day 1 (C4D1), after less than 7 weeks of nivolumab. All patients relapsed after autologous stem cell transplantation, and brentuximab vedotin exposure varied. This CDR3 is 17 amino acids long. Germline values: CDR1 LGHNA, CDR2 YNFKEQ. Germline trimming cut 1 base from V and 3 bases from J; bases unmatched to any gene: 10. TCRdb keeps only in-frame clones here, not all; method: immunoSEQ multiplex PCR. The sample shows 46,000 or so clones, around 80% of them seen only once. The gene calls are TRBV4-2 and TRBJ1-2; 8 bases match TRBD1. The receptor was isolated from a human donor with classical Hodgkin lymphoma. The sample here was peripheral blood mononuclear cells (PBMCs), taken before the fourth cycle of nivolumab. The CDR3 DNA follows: TGTGCCAGCAGCCAAGCGGGAAGCAGGGGGCTTGACTATGGCTACACCTTC. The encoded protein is CASSQAGSRGLDYGYTF.